This record covers a single TCR beta chain. These data originate in a study of blood T cells in healthy people across ages. It was with a sample-barcoded 5' primer and a J-beta primer mix that a second PCR of roughly 6 to 11 cycles was run. In TCRdb, the 5' RACE reads were re-called with MiXCR into one record per CDR3 protein. The sample yields 1,500,000 or so distinct CDR3 sequences, around 40% seen once. The specimen sequenced was blood. The clonotype was recovered from a woman between 18 and 30 years old in good health.

The CDR3 DNA reads TGTGCCATCAGTGAGGCGGTAGGGGTCGACATTCAGTACTTC. Translated, it gives CAISEAVGVDIQYF. V usage is TRBV10-3 and J usage is TRBJ2-4; TRBD1 might be the D (5 bases). V was shortened by 2 bases and J by 8 bases, with 13 bases between the two germline ends. This CDR3 is 14 amino acids long. Germline V CDR1 and CDR2: ENHRY, SYGVKD.